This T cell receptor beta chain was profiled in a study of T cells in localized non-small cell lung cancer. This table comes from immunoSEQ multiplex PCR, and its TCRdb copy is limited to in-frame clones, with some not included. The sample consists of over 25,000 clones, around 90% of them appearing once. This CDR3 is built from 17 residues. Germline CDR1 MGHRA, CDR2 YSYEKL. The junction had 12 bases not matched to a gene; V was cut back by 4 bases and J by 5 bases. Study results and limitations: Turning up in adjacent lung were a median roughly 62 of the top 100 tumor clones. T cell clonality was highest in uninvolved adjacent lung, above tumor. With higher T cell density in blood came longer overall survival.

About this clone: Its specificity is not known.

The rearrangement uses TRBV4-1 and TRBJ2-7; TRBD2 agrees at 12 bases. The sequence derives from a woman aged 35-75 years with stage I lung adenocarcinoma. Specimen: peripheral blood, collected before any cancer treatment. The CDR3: CASSRGGLAGRGDEQYF. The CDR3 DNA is TGCGCCAGCAGCCGCGGCGGACTAGCGGGGAGGGGGGACGAGCAGTACTTC.